These 17 T cell receptor beta chains came from one sample sequenced in a study of T cell changes during pregnancy in multiple sclerosis. Profiling relied on immunoSEQ multiplex PCR, and the TCRdb table lists in-frame clones only, not all of them. Among some 34,000 clones listed, around 93% were seen once. The specimen was CD4+ T cells from peripheral blood mononuclear cells, collected in the third trimester of pregnancy. These receptors were obtained from a female donor in good health, enrolled as a control in a pregnancy study.

This rearrangement joins TRBV23-1 to TRBJ2-3; possibly TRBD2 for D (8 bases). TRBV23-1 is reported as an ORF; its role is uncertain. CDR3 length: 15 amino acids. V was clipped by 0 bases and J by 6 bases, with 13 bases between them. The CDR3 coding sequence is TGCGCCAGCAGTCAATCCGGGAGGGGGCGGGATACGCAGTATTTT. Translating gives CASSQSGRGRDTQYF.

The V and J genes are TRBV9 and TRBJ2-3; no reliable D call. Germline V gives CDR1 SGDLS, CDR2 YYNGEE. The CDR3 extends over 13 amino acids. Deletions cut 4 bases from V and 2 bases from J, with 8 bases between. CDR3 protein: CASSLRSTDTQYF. The CDR3, as DNA: TGTGCCAGCAGCCTTCGGTCCACAGATACGCAGTATTTT.

V usage is TRBV6-5 and J usage is TRBJ1-1; 9 nucleotides align to TRBD1. V was clipped by 5 bases and J by 3 bases; unmatched bases: 4. The CDR3 sequence is 14 residues long. The V gene's germline CDR1 is MNHEY and CDR2 SVGAGI. The CDR3 loop reads CASSRRTGDTEAFF. DNA of the CDR3: TGTGCCAGCAGTCGCCGGACAGGGGACACTGAAGCTTTCTTT.

The J gene is TRBJ2-5, the V gene TRBV4-1; no clear D gene. The germline V and J ends were trimmed by 1 base and 5 bases, with 8 bases remaining between them. The CDR3 has 13 amino acids. Per the germline V gene, CDR1 is MGHRA and CDR2 is YSYEKL. Here the CDR3 reads CASSQVRLETQYF. The CDR3 region has the DNA TGCGCCAGCAGCCAAGTCAGGCTGGAGACCCAGTACTTC.

This sequence joins TRBV7-3 and TRBJ2-3, with D possibly matching TRBD1 (5 bases). The CDR3 runs 13 residues. The germline V and J ends were trimmed by 8 bases and 6 bases, with 15 bases remaining between them. The germline V gene has CDR1 SGHTA and CDR2 FQGTGA. Here the CDR3 reads CASALGAVDTQYF. Here the CDR3 DNA reads TGTGCCAGCGCCCTAGGGGCGGTCGATACGCAGTATTTT.

The chain uses TRBV7-2 and TRBJ1-6; 9 bases are shared with TRBD1. After removal of 4 bases from V and 8 bases from J, the junction contained 15 bases not matched to a gene. This CDR3 is built from 18 residues. The germline V gene encodes CDR1 SGHTA and CDR2 FQGNSA. CDR3 nucleotide sequence: TGTGCCAGCAGCTCAATGACCGGGACAGGGATCGTCCATTCACCCCTCCACTTT. Amino acids: CASSSMTGTGIVHSPLHF.

This chain links TRBV4-3 with TRBJ2-3, with 9 bases fitting TRBD1. Germline trimming cut 2 bases from V and 2 bases from J; bases unmatched to any gene: 11. Germline V CDR1 and CDR2: LGHNA, YSLEER. The CDR3 loop spans 18 amino acids. In nucleotides, the CDR3 is TGCGCCAGCAGCCAAAAAACCGGGACAGGGATCGCCACAGATACGCAGTATTTT. Protein product: CASSQKTGTGIATDTQYF.

The rearrangement uses TRBV2 and TRBJ2-5; 9 bases agree with TRBD1. Germline V CDR1 and CDR2: SNHLY, FYNNEI. Trimming at V came to 9 bases and at J to 2 bases, leaving 7 bases not matched to a gene. The CDR3 contains 14 residues. The CDR3: CASERDRGQETQYF. CDR3 coding DNA: TGTGCCAGTGAGCGAGACAGGGGGCAAGAGACCCAGTACTTC.

This clone was found once. This rearrangement joins TRBV9 to TRBJ2-2; no clear D gene. Trimming removed 3 bases at V and 8 bases at J, with 11 bases between. CDR3 length: 13 residues. Germline V lookup: CDR1 SGDLS, CDR2 YYNGEE. The CDR3 loop is CASSAQTGGELFF. The CDR3 region has the DNA TGTGCCAGCAGCGCCCAGACTGGGGGGGAGCTGTTTTTT.

This chain joins TRBV2 and TRBJ1-1; 9 bases map to TRBD1. The CDR3 length is 14 residues. The germline V gene has CDR1 SNHLY and CDR2 FYNNEI. J was trimmed by 1 base and V by 6 bases; bases with no gene match: 3. This CDR3 is CASRTTGGNTEAFF. The CDR3 DNA sequence: TGTGCCAGCAGGACGACAGGGGGGAACACTGAAGCTTTCTTT.

J is TRBJ2-5 and V is TRBV2, with 16 bases lining up with TRBD2. V lost 6 bases to trimming and J lost 5 bases; unmatched junction nucleotides: 12. The CDR3 contains 18 residues. Looked up from germline, CDR1 is SNHLY and CDR2 is FYNNEI. The CDR3 DNA follows: TGTGCCAGCAGAATCTCCGGGACTAGCGGGGGGGCCATGGAGACCCAGTACTTC. Amino acids: CASRISGTSGGAMETQYF. Full variable domain (rest looked up from reference TRBV2 and TRBJ2-5): EPEVTQTPSHQVTQMGQEVILRCVPISNHLYFYWYRQILGQKVEFLVSFYNNEISEKSEIFDDQFSVERPDGSNFTLKIRSTKLEDSAMYFCASRISGTSGGAMETQYFGPGTRLLVL.

The rearrangement links TRBV25-1 to TRBJ2-1; 7 bases agree with TRBD2. The junction had 5 bases not matched to a gene; V was cut back by 6 bases and J by 3 bases. CDR1 MGHDK and CDR2 SYGVNS come from the germline V gene. The CDR3 totals 14 residues. This CDR3 reads CASRDGGYYNEQFF. The CDR3 coding sequence is TGTGCCAGCAGAGACGGGGGGTACTACAATGAGCAGTTCTTC.

The chain has TRBV7-3 and TRBJ2-7, with D possibly TRBD2 on 6 matching bases. Trimming shortened V by 2 bases and J by 2 bases, and 10 bases separated the two germline ends. Germline V gene sequence: CDR1 SGHTA, CDR2 FQGTGA. This CDR3 has 14 residues. CDR3 residues: CASSLSGVTYEQYF. The CDR3 DNA follows: TGTGCCAGCAGCTTATCGGGGGTTACCTACGAGCAGTACTTC.

The genes are TRBV7-2 and TRBJ2-2; TRBD1 agrees at 7 bases. V shed 3 bases and J 5 bases; nucleotides not matched to a gene: 6. Germline CDR1 SGHTA, CDR2 FQGNSA. The CDR3 consists of 15 residues. This CDR3 is CASSFMQQGTGELFF. The CDR3 bases are TGTGCCAGCAGCTTCATGCAACAGGGGACCGGGGAGCTGTTTTTT.

The chain couples TRBV7-2 to TRBJ2-3, with TRBD1 identical over 9 bases. The junction had 8 bases not matched to a gene; V was cut back by 4 bases and J by 6 bases. This CDR3 region has 15 residues. Germline assignment: CDR1 SGHTA and CDR2 FQGNSA. This chain's CDR3 is CASSSGQGRGDTQYF. The CDR3 region has the DNA TGTGCCAGCAGCTCCGGACAGGGGCGAGGGGATACGCAGTATTTT.

CDR3: CASSLSGQSYEQYF. The CDR3 coding sequence is TGTGCCAGCAGCTTGTCGGGACAGTCCTACGAGCAGTACTTC. The chain carries TRBV11-2 and TRBJ2-7, with 7 nucleotides matching TRBD1. V lost 3 bases to trimming and J lost 1 base; unmatched junction nucleotides: 3. CDR1 SGHAT and CDR2 FQNNGV come from the germline V gene. CDR3 length: 14 amino acids.

The V and J genes are TRBV2 and TRBJ2-1; D unclear. This CDR3 region has 15 residues. CDR1 is SNHLY and CDR2 is FYNNEI in the germline V gene. Trimming removed 7 bases at V and 0 bases at J, with 13 bases between. As DNA, the CDR3 is TGTGCCAGCACCGTCGTGGGCTTCTCCTACAATGAGCAGTTCTTC. This translates into CASTVVGFSYNEQFF. Using reference TRBV2 and TRBJ2-1 for the parts outside the CDR3, the full variable domain is EPEVTQTPSHQVTQMGQEVILRCVPISNHLYFYWYRQILGQKVEFLVSFYNNEISEKSEIFDDQFSVERPDGSNFTLKIRSTKLEDSAMYFCASTVVGFSYNEQFFGPGTRLTVL.